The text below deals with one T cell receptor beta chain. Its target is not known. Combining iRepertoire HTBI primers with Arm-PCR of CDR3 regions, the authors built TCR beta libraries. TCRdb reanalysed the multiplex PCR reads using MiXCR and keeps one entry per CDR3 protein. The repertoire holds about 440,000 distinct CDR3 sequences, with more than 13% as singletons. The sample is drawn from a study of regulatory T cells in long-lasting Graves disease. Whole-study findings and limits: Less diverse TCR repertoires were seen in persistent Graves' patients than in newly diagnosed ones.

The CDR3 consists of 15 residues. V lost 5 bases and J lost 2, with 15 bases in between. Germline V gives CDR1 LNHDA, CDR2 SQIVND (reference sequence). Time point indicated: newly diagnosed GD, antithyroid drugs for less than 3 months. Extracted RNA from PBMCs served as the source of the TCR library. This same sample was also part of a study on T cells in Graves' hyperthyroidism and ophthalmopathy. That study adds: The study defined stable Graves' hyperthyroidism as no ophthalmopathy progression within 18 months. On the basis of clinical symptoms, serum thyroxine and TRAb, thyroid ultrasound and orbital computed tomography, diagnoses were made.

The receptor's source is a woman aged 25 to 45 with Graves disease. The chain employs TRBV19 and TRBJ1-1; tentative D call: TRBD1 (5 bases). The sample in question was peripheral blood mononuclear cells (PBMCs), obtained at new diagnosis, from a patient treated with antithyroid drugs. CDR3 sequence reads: CASSLQPWGNTEAFF. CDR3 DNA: TGTGCCAGTAGTTTACAGCCATGGGGCAACACTGAAGCTTTCTTT.